This TCR beta chain was documented in a study of OX40 agonist ivuxolimab in advanced cancers. Method: immunoSEQ multiplex PCR; TCRdb's copy keeps in-frame clones and lacks some. This repertoire shows about 71,000 clones, about 93% found once; its top ten account for about a sixth. Germline V gives CDR1 MNHNY, CDR2 SVGAGI (reference sequence). Trimming removed 6 bases from V and 2 bases from J, with 17 bases in between. CDR3 size: 15 residues. With regard to this clone: Its antigen is unknown.

Study-wide points: Expanded peripheral T cell antigen specificity was not determined.

The sequenced sample was CD4+ or CD8+ T cells sorted from blood, obtained in a trial of the OX40 agonist ivuxolimab. The chain combines TRBV6-6 with TRBJ2-7; D is unclear. The clonotype was recovered from an adult with an advanced solid tumor such as melanoma, head and neck, liver or kidney cancer. The CDR3 reads CASRRRDASPYEQYF. CDR3 bases: TGTGCCAGCAGACGCCGCGATGCATCACCCTACGAGCAGTACTTC.